Sequencing of this T cell receptor beta chain was carried out in a study of regulatory T cells in long-lasting Graves disease. Study-wide results and caveats: Persistent disease favored TRBV28, TRBJ1-2 and TRBJ2-5. What was studied was peripheral blood only, and not thyroid tissue. Newly diagnosed Graves' patients had higher TCR diversity than persistent ones.

HTBI primers from iRepertoire and Arm-PCR of CDR3 regions yielded the TCR beta libraries. MiXCR was run by TCRdb on the multiplex PCR reads, yielding one entry per CDR3 protein. The table includes a few hundred thousand distinct CDR3 sequences, 23% detected once. Time point here: persistent/refractory GD, antithyroid drugs over 5 years with positive TRAb. PBMC RNA served as the TCR library source. The CDR3 is made up of 13 amino acids. The germline V gene has CDR1 MNHEY and CDR2 SVGAGI. V lost 0 bases to trimming and J lost 10 bases, with 10 bases between them. About this clonotype: Its cognate antigen is unknown.

Sequences were derived from peripheral blood mononuclear cells (PBMCs), sampled when the disease was refractory, from a patient treated with antithyroid drugs. The receptor's source is a female donor with Graves disease. The V call is TRBV6-5, the J call TRBJ1-5; no clear D. CDR3 coding DNA: TGTGCCAGCAGTTACTCGATAAGGGAACCCCAGCATTTT. Translated, it gives CASSYSIREPQHF.